A selection of T cell receptor beta chains follows, all from one sample in a study of T cells in localized non-small cell lung cancer. Repertoires were generated with immunoSEQ multiplex PCR, while TCRdb's copy carries only in-frame clones and drops some. This table holds 25,000 to 30,000 clones, about 80% found once. This sample comprised peripheral blood mononuclear cells, obtained before any cancer treatment. All receptors derive from a man aged 40 to 69 with stage III lung adenocarcinoma. CDR3s include the opening cysteine and the closing phenylalanine or tryptophan. A D gene is named only where the DNA matches it firmly. A row's size may be missing; if present it is once, few, many or a size class.

d_call clone_size j_call v_call cdr3_length cdr3_nt cdr3_aa
NA NA TRBJ2-3 TRBV6-6 12 TGTGCCAGCACCCAACCGGGACCCCCCCAGTATTTT CASTQPGPPQYF
TRBD1 NA TRBJ1-5 TRBV28 14 TGTGCCAGCAGTCCGGACAGGCCCTATCAGCCCCAGCATTTT CASSPDRPYQPQHF
NA NA TRBJ2-6 TRBV14 18 TGTGCCAGCAGCCAGACAGGGAGGTTTCTGTCTGGGGCCAACGTCCTGACTTTC CASSQTGRFLSGANVLTF
NA NA TRBJ1-1 TRBV19 13 TGTGCCAGTAGTATAGATGGTTCCAGGGAAGCTTTCTTT CASSIDGSREAFF
NA NA TRBJ2-5 TRBV7-9 11 TGTGCCAGCAGCCGCCAAGAGACCCAGTACTTC CASSRQETQYF
NA few TRBJ2-3 TRBV5-4 14 TGTGCCAGCAGCTTGGAACAGGGTTCAGATACGCAGTATTTT CASSLEQGSDTQYF
NA NA TRBJ2-5 TRBV19 13 TGTGCCAGTAGTATCCAGTGGGGAGAGACCCAGTACTTC CASSIQWGETQYF
NA NA TRBJ2-2 TRBV7-9 14 TGTGCCAGCAGCTTAGGATCTAACACCGGGGAGCTGTTTTTT CASSLGSNTGELFF
TRBD1 NA TRBJ1-1 TRBV5-1 15 TGCGCCAGCAGCTGGGGACAGACCATGAACACTGAAGCTTTCTTT CASSWGQTMNTEAFF
NA NA TRBJ2-1 TRBV2 14 TGTGCCAGCACACGGCCAAGGGGCGGCCCTGAGCAGTTCTTC CASTRPRGGPEQFF
NA NA TRBJ1-5 TRBV5-1 14 TGCGCCAGCAGCTTGCGGGGAAGCAATCAGCCCCAGCATTTT CASSLRGSNQPQHF
TRBD2 NA TRBJ2-7 TRBV11-2 17 TGTGCCAGCAGCGCGGGCCCCAGACTAGCGGGATTCCACGAGCAGTACTTC CASSAGPRLAGFHEQYF
NA NA TRBJ1-5 TRBV28 13 TGTGCCAGCAAGGGGGGTCCCAATCAGCCCCAGCATTTT CASKGGPNQPQHF
NA NA TRBJ1-6 TRBV25-1 17 TGTGCCAGCAGGGGGCAGGGGACACTCTCCTATAATTCACCCCTCCACTTT CASRGQGTLSYNSPLHF
NA NA TRBJ1-4 TRBV19 14 TGTGCCAGTAGTATGTTGGACCGGAATGAAAAACTGTTTTTT CASSMLDRNEKLFF
NA NA TRBJ1-1 TRBV11-3 13 TGTGCCAGCAGCTCCGGGCTAAACACTGAAGCTTTCTTT CASSSGLNTEAFF
TRBD1 NA TRBJ2-1 TRBV5-1 15 TGCGCCAGCAGCCCCCGACAGGGGGAGGGAAATGAGCAGTTCTTC CASSPRQGEGNEQFF
NA NA TRBJ1-4 TRBV5-6 16 TGTGCCAGCAGCTTGTCTCCAGGGGCTACTAATGAAAAACTGTTTTTT CASSLSPGATNEKLFF
TRBD1 NA TRBJ1-1 TRBV6-6 14 TGTGCCAGCAGTATACAGGGGGCGGAAACTGAAGCTTTCTTT CASSIQGAETEAFF
NA NA TRBJ2-5 TRBV7-2 15 TGTGCCAGCAGCTTAGGGTCAGCCACCCAAGAGACCCAGTACTTC CASSLGSATQETQYF
TRBD2 NA TRBJ2-1 TRBV18 15 TGTGCCAGCTCACCGGCCCTAGCGGGGGACAATGAGCAGTTCTTC CASSPALAGDNEQFF
TRBD1 NA TRBJ2-5 TRBV19 14 TGTGCCAGTAATACCGGGACAGGGGAAGAGACCCAGTACTTC CASNTGTGEETQYF
NA once TRBJ1-6 TRBV27 14 TGTGCCAGCAGCGAGGGTTTCTATAATTCACCCCTCCACTTT CASSEGFYNSPLHF
NA NA TRBJ1-4 TRBV11-2 17 TGTGCCAGCAGCTTAGAGGGGGGGAGGGTACTTAGCGAAAAACTGTTTTTT CASSLEGGRVLSEKLFF
NA NA TRBJ2-7 TRBV6-6 11 TGTGCCAGCGTCGGCAGGGGCGATGAGTACTTC CASVGRGDEYF
NA NA TRBJ2-2 TRBV19 12 TGTGCCAGCGGCGACCCCTACGGGGAGCTGTTTTTT CASGDPYGELFF
NA NA TRBJ1-2 TRBV18 17 TGTGCCAGCTCACCACCGGGGGGACCCCTGGCGGACTATGGCTACACCTTC CASSPPGGPLADYGYTF
NA few TRBJ2-2 TRBV10-1 14 TGCGCCTCCAGGGCCAACATTAACACCGGGGAGCTGTTTTTT CASRANINTGELFF
TRBD1 NA TRBJ1-1 TRBV2 15 TGTGCCAGCAAGGACATCGGCCAGGGGGGCACTGAAGCTTTCTTT CASKDIGQGGTEAFF
NA NA TRBJ1-1 TRBV19 11 TGTGCCAGTCTTTGGATCGGAGGAGCTTTCTTT CASLWIGGAFF
NA NA TRBJ2-5 TRBV18 13 TGTGCCAGCTCACCTAACACGGGAGAGACCCAGTACTTC CASSPNTGETQYF
NA NA TRBJ2-7 TRBV11-2 12 TGTGCCAGCAGCTTCAACAGGGACGAGCAGTACTTC CASSFNRDEQYF
NA few TRBJ2-1 TRBV6-1 15 TGTGCCAGCAGTGAAATCTACGGGACCGGCAATGAGCAGTTCTTC CASSEIYGTGNEQFF
TRBD1 NA TRBJ1-3 TRBV2 15 TGTGCCAGCAGGGACATGACAGGGTATGGAAACACCATATATTTT CASRDMTGYGNTIYF
NA NA TRBJ2-2 TRBV21-1 18 TGTGCCAGCAGCTCCATCGGGCGGGGGACTAGGCCCACCGGGGAGCTGTTTTTT CASSSIGRGTRPTGELFF
NA NA TRBJ1-3 TRBV5-1 15 TGCGCCAGCAGCTTGCGGGCGGGATCTGGAAACACCATATATTTT CASSLRAGSGNTIYF
NA once TRBJ2-3 TRBV6-1 15 TGTGCCAGCAGTCCTAGGGGATTCGGCTCAGATACGCAGTATTTT CASSPRGFGSDTQYF
NA NA TRBJ2-1 TRBV19 17 TGTGCCAGTAGCCCGGGGGTGGGGTTGAGCTCCTACAATGAGCAGTTCTTC CASSPGVGLSSYNEQFF
TRBD1 NA TRBJ2-5 TRBV7-9 13 TGTGCCAGCCAGCGAGGGGGCTTGGAGACCCAGTACTTC CASQRGGLETQYF
NA NA TRBJ2-5 TRBV4-2 14 TGTGCCAGCAGCCAAGGACTAGTTTTAGAGACCCAGTACTTC CASSQGLVLETQYF
TRBD2 NA TRBJ2-1 TRBV6-5 15 TGTGCCAGCAGGCCGACTAGCGGCCCCTACAATGAGCAGTTCTTC CASRPTSGPYNEQFF
TRBD2 NA TRBJ2-1 TRBV18 17 TGTGCCAGCTCACTAGGCCCACTAGCGGGGGGGCTTAATGAGCAGTTCTTC CASSLGPLAGGLNEQFF
NA NA TRBJ2-3 TRBV7-3 14 TGTGCCAGCAGCATCGCAACTAGCACAGATACGCAGTATTTT CASSIATSTDTQYF
NA NA TRBJ1-2 TRBV6-5 14 TGTGCCAGCAGTCCCCGACAGGCACCCTATGGCTACACCTTC CASSPRQAPYGYTF
TRBD2 NA TRBJ2-7 TRBV9 14 TGTGCCAGCAGCGTAGCGGGAGGACCCTACGAGCAGTACTTC CASSVAGGPYEQYF
NA NA TRBJ1-2 TRBV9 13 TGTGCCAGCAGCGTAGATGGCCTCTATGGCTACACCTTC CASSVDGLYGYTF
TRBD1 NA TRBJ2-5 TRBV4-1 15 TGCGCCAGCAGCAAGGGGGACAGATGGGCTGGGGCCCAGTACTTC CASSKGDRWAGAQYF
NA NA TRBJ2-7 TRBV18 13 TGTGCCAGCTCAGGCCGGGACCGCTACGAGCAGTACTTC CASSGRDRYEQYF
TRBD2 NA TRBJ2-3 TRBV11-2 18 TGTGCCAGCAGCCACCGAACAGACGGGACTAGTATCACAGATACGCAGTATTTT CASSHRTDGTSITDTQYF
NA NA TRBJ1-4 TRBV6-6 15 TGTGCCAGCAGTTACTCAGGGGAGCCTAATGAAAAACTGTTTTTT CASSYSGEPNEKLFF
NA NA TRBJ1-5 TRBV27 13 TGTGCCAGCAGTTTATATGAGGGTCAGCCCCAGCATTTT CASSLYEGQPQHF
NA NA TRBJ1-4 TRBV14 13 TGTGCCAGCAGCCGGTCGTTTAATGAAAAACTGTTTTTT CASSRSFNEKLFF
NA NA TRBJ1-1 TRBV6-6 13 TGTGCGTCAAGATGGGGTGAATACTCCTCGGCTTTCTTT CASRWGEYSSAFF
NA few TRBJ1-1 TRBV10-3 12 TGTGCCACTAGGACAGAGGGCACTGAAGCTTTCTTT CATRTEGTEAFF
TRBD2 NA TRBJ2-3 TRBV4-2 18 TGTGCCAGCAGCCAAGATGTAGGAGCGGGAGGTTCCTCAGATACGCAGTATTTT CASSQDVGAGGSSDTQYF
NA NA TRBJ2-2 TRBV7-6 14 TGTGCCAGCAGCTTCTTGTCGTCGGCCGGGGAGCTGTTTTTT CASSFLSSAGELFF
TRBD1 NA TRBJ2-4 TRBV18 14 TGTGCCAGCTCAGCACAGGGGTTTGTAGACATTCAGTACTTC CASSAQGFVDIQYF